This T cell receptor (beta chain) was retrieved from a study of beta chain features in type 1 diabetes. Per the germline V gene, CDR1 is SGHTA and CDR2 is FQGNSA. The junction had 7 bases not matched to a gene; V was cut back by 2 bases and J by 2 bases. This CDR3 has 17 residues. Expressed TCRB transcripts were sequenced because the isolated RNA had all been reverse transcribed beforehand. The assay was immunoSEQ multiplex PCR, and TCRdb's table has in-frame clones only and misses some. The data contain hundreds of thousands of clones, 15% to 17% of them singletons. V and J are TRBV7-2 and TRBJ2-2; 8 positions match TRBD2. The sample consisted of naive CD4+ T cells from blood. This clonotype originated in a man aged 18 to 30 in good health. The CDR3 loop reads CASSLRGLAGNTGELFF. CDR3 bases: TGTGCCAGCAGCTTACGAGGGCTAGCGGGTAACACCGGGGAGCTGTTTTTT.